These 20 T cell receptor beta chains originate from one sample sequenced in a study of T cells in Graves' hyperthyroidism and ophthalmopathy. Authors of the study amplified TCR beta CDR3 regions from RNA transcripts. The study used the HTBI primer set for a first-round RT-PCR of the TCR CDR3. TCRdb independently ran MiXCR on the multiplex PCR reads; one entry per CDR3 protein. The table lists about 380,000 distinct CDR3 sequences, 15% to 20% of them singletons, with 40% in the top ten. Sequenced sample: blood. Receptors were obtained from a man aged 18 to 30 with Graves' ophthalmopathy.

This clonotype has a count of ten or more. The V call is TRBV7-3, the J call TRBJ1-1; 9 nucleotides match TRBD1. The CDR3 is 16 amino acids. Per the germline V gene, CDR1 is SGHTA and CDR2 is FQGTGA. V trimming: 5 bases; J trimming: 0 bases; junction bases outside the gene matches: 7. The CDR3 nucleotides read TGTGCCAGCAGCCCGGACAGGGGCGGGGTGAACACTGAAGCTTTCTTT. Its translation: CASSPDRGGVNTEAFF.

The table lists this clonotype with many counts. This sequence joins TRBV15 and TRBJ2-7, with a weak D call TRBD1 (5 bases). Trimming shortened V by 1 base and J by 7 bases, and 17 bases separated the two germline ends. Germline CDR1 is LNHNV and CDR2 is YYDKDF (reference sequence). This CDR3 contains 15 residues. The CDR3 is CATSRGAGIAEEQYF. DNA for the CDR3: TGTGCCACCAGCAGAGGGGCAGGGATCGCGGAGGAGCAGTACTTC. The whole variable domain, filled in from reference TRBV15 and TRBJ2-7, reads DAMVIQNPRYQVTQFGKPVTLSCSQTLNHNVMYWYQQKSSQAPKLLFHYYDKDFNNEADTPDNFQSRRPNTSFCFLDIRSPGLGDTAMYLCATSRGAGIAEEQYFGPGTRLTVT.

This clonotype has a handful of counts. V usage is TRBV7-9 and J usage is TRBJ2-6; 11 nucleotides match TRBD1. Germline V lookup: CDR1 SEHNR, CDR2 FQNEAQ (reference sequence). The CDR3 sequence is 16 residues long. The V gene end was trimmed by 5 bases and the J gene end by 3 bases; junction bases not matched to a gene: 3. This chain's CDR3 is CASSGQGAYGANVLTF. The CDR3 region has the DNA TGTGCCAGCAGCGGACAGGGGGCTTATGGGGCCAACGTCCTGACTTTC.

This sequence joins TRBV4-1 and TRBJ2-2, with 9 bases matching TRBD2. There are 17 residues in the CDR3. V lost 0 bases to trimming and J lost 7 bases; unmatched junction nucleotides: 9. Germline V CDR1 and CDR2: MGHRA, YSYEKL. The CDR3 nucleotides are TGCGCCAGCAGCCAAGATAAGGCTAGCGGGGTCGTCGGGGAGCTGTTTTTT. Residues: CASSQDKASGVVGELFF.

This chain's CDR3 is CAISGKGLGQPQHF. The CDR3 DNA reads as TGTGCCATCAGTGGAAAGGGGCTTGGTCAGCCCCAGCATTTT. This chain connects TRBV10-3 to TRBJ1-5; a weak D match, TRBD1 (5 bases). CDR1 and CDR2 from the germline V gene are ENHRY and SYGVKD. V lost 4 bases and J lost 6, with 13 bases in between. The CDR3 covers 14 residues.

The chain uses TRBV6-1 and TRBJ2-5, with 7 bases matching TRBD2. Germline V gives CDR1 MNHNS, CDR2 SASEGT. This CDR3 region has 13 residues. V was clipped by 7 bases and J by 3 bases; unmatched bases: 5. CDR3 loop: CASTITSEETQYF. CDR3 DNA: TGTGCCAGCACCATTACTAGCGAAGAGACCCAGTACTTC.

This rearrangement joins TRBV13 to TRBJ2-6; no clear D gene. Deletions cut 5 bases from V and 3 bases from J, with 20 bases between. Germline assignment: CDR1 PRHDT and CDR2 FYEKMQ (reference sequence). The CDR3 has 18 residues. CDR3 nucleotides: TGTGCCAGCAGCGGACCGTTGGACCTGGACGGTGGGGCCAACGTCCTGACTTTC. It codes for CASSGPLDLDGGANVLTF. The variable domain in full, with the rest retrieved from reference TRBV13 and TRBJ2-6, is AAGVIQSPRHLIKEKRETATLKCYPIPRHDTVYWYQQGPGQDPQFLISFYEKMQSDKGSIPDRFSAQQFSDYHSELNMSSLELGDSALYFCASSGPLDLDGGANVLTFGAGSRLTVL.

This clonotype appeared many times. The V call is TRBV2, the J call TRBJ2-1, with 7 nucleotides matching TRBD2. The trim removed 6 bases at V and 10 bases at J, leaving 9 bases unmatched. This CDR3 has 13 residues. Looked up from germline, CDR1 is SNHLY and CDR2 is FYNNEI. CDR3 amino acids: CASRSGAGDEQFF. Here the CDR3 DNA reads TGTGCCAGCAGGTCTGGGGCGGGGGACGAGCAGTTCTTC.

This rearrangement joins TRBV7-8 to TRBJ1-5, with D tentatively TRBD1 (5 bases). The CDR3 runs 15 residues. Germline CDR1 and CDR2: SGHVS and FQNEAQ. Trimming shortened V by 5 bases and J by 2 bases, and 13 bases separated the two germline ends. The CDR3 bases are TGTGCCAGCAGCGCGATCGGGGGAGGCAATCAGCCCCAGCATTTT. It translates to CASSAIGGGNQPQHF.

This clonotype was picked up a small number of times. In nucleotides, the CDR3 is TGTGCCAGCAGTGCCGTATTTGGACAGGGGGCAGGAGAGACCCAGTACTTC. It yields the protein CASSAVFGQGAGETQYF. The chain has TRBV25-1 and TRBJ2-5; 11 nucleotides align to TRBD1. The V gene's germline CDR1 is MGHDK and CDR2 SYGVNS. The CDR3 spans 17 residues. V lost 4 bases, J lost 4 bases, and 11 bases stayed unmatched. Supplemented by reference TRBV25-1 and TRBJ2-5, the full variable domain reads EADIYQTPRYLVIGTGKKITLECSQTMGHDKMYWYQQDPGMELHLIHYSYGVNSTEKGDLSSESTVSRIRTEHFPLTLESARPSHTSQYLCASSAVFGQGAGETQYFGPGTRLLVL.

This chain uses TRBV27 with TRBJ2-7; perhaps D is TRBD1 or TRBD2 (5 bases each). The V end was cut by 1 base, the J end by 0 bases, with 16 bases between. Germline values: CDR1 MNHEY, CDR2 SMNVEV (reference sequence). The CDR3 runs to 17 residues. The CDR3 loop is CASSLLGRPGASYEQYF. In nucleotides, the CDR3 is TGTGCCAGCAGTTTATTGGGACGCCCCGGGGCCTCCTACGAGCAGTACTTC.

This clonotype was recorded many times. This chain connects TRBV6-1 to TRBJ1-1; 8 bases map to TRBD1. The CDR3 is made up of 13 amino acids. The junction had 5 bases not matched to a gene; V was cut back by 7 bases and J by 4 bases. Germline-derived CDR1 and CDR2 are MNHNS and SASEGT. This CDR3 reads CASTDRGGTEAFF. Written as DNA, the CDR3 is TGTGCCAGCACTGACAGGGGAGGCACTGAAGCTTTCTTT.

Many counts were recorded for this clonotype. The chain is built from TRBV28 and TRBJ2-3; 14 positions agree with TRBD2. The CDR3 spans 16 residues. CDR1 is MDHEN, CDR2 SYDVKM, per germline. J gave up 3 bases and V 3 bases, and 2 bases lay outside the gene matches. This CDR3 is CASSFGLAGGTDTQYF. CDR3 nucleotides: TGTGCCAGCAGTTTTGGACTAGCGGGGGGAACAGATACGCAGTATTTT.

This clonotype was seen at least ten times. The genes are TRBV20-1 and TRBJ2-3; D is perhaps TRBD2 (6 bases). Trimming removed 2 bases from V and 1 base from J, with 10 bases in between. Germline CDR1 is DFQATT and CDR2 is SNEGSKA (reference sequence). There are 14 residues in the CDR3. This CDR3 is CSARIAVRTDTQYF. As DNA, the CDR3 is TGCAGTGCTAGAATAGCGGTCCGCACAGATACGCAGTATTTT.

This clonotype was seen ten or more times. One junction end does not reproduce the germline sequence, and a read error may be involved. The chain uses TRBV6-1 and TRBJ2-7, with no clear D. CDR1 is MNHNS and CDR2 is SASEGT in the germline V gene. The length of the CDR3 is 12 residues. CDR3 region: CASSEVTYGQYF. The CDR3 DNA reads as TGTGCCAGCAGTGAAGTGACCTACGGGCAGTACTTC.

The chain uses TRBV4-1 and TRBJ2-3, with 14 positions matching TRBD2. The germline V gene has CDR1 MGHRA and CDR2 YSYEKL. The CDR3 runs 15 residues. The V and J ends lost 1 base and 9 bases, in that order; junction bases with no gene match: 3. DNA for the CDR3: TGCGCCAGCAGCCAAGTGGGACTAGCGGGGGAAACGCAGTATTTT. It translates to CASSQVGLAGETQYF.

This clonotype appeared many times. V is TRBV10-3 and J is TRBJ2-3; 9 bases are a match to TRBD2. J was trimmed by 2 bases and V by 4 bases; bases with no gene match: 7. Germline assignment: CDR1 ENHRY and CDR2 SYGVKD. The CDR3 is made up of 16 amino acids. In DNA, the CDR3 is TGTGCCATCAGTGCGGCGGGGGGGACCAACACAGATACGCAGTATTTT. Translated: CAISAAGGTNTDTQYF.

V and J are TRBV11-2 and TRBJ2-1, with D unclear. Per the germline V gene, CDR1 is SGHAT and CDR2 is FQNNGV. This CDR3 contains 16 residues. V was cut by 0 bases and J by 5 bases, with 14 bases left in between. This chain's CDR3 is CASSLDLWQTNNEQFF. The CDR3 nucleotides read TGTGCCAGCAGCTTAGATCTTTGGCAGACCAACAATGAGCAGTTCTTC. Combining the CDR3 with reference TRBV11-2 and TRBJ2-1 gives the whole variable domain EAGVAQSPRYKIIEKRQSVAFWCNPISGHATLYWYQQILGQGPKLLIQFQNNGVVDDSQLPKDRFSAERLKGVDSTLKIQPAKLEDSAVYLCASSLDLWQTNNEQFFGPGTRLTVL.

Regarding this clonotype: A much larger clone differs by one base, so this may be a read error. Here the CDR3 reads CASSQGTGTGNQPQHF. DNA of the CDR3: TGTGCCAGCAGCCAAGGAACAGGCACGGGGAATCAGCCCCAGCATTTT. This chain joins TRBV3-1 and TRBJ1-5, with D possibly being TRBD1 (5 bases). The V gene lost 1 base and the J gene lost 4 bases, with 14 bases spanning the gap. The CDR3 is 16 residues long. Germline V gives CDR1 LGHDT, CDR2 YNNKEL (reference sequence).

This clonotype was detected only a few times. The genes are TRBV5-1 and TRBJ1-4; 8 bases fit TRBD1. The CDR3 loop spans 15 amino acids. Germline CDR1 reads SGHRS; CDR2 reads YFSETQ. The ends lost 4 bases at V and 8 bases at J; junction bases unmatched: 10. DNA for the CDR3: TGCGCCAGCAGCCTACAGGGGGGCGGTTTGGAAAAACTGTTTTTT. It encodes CASSLQGGGLEKLFF.